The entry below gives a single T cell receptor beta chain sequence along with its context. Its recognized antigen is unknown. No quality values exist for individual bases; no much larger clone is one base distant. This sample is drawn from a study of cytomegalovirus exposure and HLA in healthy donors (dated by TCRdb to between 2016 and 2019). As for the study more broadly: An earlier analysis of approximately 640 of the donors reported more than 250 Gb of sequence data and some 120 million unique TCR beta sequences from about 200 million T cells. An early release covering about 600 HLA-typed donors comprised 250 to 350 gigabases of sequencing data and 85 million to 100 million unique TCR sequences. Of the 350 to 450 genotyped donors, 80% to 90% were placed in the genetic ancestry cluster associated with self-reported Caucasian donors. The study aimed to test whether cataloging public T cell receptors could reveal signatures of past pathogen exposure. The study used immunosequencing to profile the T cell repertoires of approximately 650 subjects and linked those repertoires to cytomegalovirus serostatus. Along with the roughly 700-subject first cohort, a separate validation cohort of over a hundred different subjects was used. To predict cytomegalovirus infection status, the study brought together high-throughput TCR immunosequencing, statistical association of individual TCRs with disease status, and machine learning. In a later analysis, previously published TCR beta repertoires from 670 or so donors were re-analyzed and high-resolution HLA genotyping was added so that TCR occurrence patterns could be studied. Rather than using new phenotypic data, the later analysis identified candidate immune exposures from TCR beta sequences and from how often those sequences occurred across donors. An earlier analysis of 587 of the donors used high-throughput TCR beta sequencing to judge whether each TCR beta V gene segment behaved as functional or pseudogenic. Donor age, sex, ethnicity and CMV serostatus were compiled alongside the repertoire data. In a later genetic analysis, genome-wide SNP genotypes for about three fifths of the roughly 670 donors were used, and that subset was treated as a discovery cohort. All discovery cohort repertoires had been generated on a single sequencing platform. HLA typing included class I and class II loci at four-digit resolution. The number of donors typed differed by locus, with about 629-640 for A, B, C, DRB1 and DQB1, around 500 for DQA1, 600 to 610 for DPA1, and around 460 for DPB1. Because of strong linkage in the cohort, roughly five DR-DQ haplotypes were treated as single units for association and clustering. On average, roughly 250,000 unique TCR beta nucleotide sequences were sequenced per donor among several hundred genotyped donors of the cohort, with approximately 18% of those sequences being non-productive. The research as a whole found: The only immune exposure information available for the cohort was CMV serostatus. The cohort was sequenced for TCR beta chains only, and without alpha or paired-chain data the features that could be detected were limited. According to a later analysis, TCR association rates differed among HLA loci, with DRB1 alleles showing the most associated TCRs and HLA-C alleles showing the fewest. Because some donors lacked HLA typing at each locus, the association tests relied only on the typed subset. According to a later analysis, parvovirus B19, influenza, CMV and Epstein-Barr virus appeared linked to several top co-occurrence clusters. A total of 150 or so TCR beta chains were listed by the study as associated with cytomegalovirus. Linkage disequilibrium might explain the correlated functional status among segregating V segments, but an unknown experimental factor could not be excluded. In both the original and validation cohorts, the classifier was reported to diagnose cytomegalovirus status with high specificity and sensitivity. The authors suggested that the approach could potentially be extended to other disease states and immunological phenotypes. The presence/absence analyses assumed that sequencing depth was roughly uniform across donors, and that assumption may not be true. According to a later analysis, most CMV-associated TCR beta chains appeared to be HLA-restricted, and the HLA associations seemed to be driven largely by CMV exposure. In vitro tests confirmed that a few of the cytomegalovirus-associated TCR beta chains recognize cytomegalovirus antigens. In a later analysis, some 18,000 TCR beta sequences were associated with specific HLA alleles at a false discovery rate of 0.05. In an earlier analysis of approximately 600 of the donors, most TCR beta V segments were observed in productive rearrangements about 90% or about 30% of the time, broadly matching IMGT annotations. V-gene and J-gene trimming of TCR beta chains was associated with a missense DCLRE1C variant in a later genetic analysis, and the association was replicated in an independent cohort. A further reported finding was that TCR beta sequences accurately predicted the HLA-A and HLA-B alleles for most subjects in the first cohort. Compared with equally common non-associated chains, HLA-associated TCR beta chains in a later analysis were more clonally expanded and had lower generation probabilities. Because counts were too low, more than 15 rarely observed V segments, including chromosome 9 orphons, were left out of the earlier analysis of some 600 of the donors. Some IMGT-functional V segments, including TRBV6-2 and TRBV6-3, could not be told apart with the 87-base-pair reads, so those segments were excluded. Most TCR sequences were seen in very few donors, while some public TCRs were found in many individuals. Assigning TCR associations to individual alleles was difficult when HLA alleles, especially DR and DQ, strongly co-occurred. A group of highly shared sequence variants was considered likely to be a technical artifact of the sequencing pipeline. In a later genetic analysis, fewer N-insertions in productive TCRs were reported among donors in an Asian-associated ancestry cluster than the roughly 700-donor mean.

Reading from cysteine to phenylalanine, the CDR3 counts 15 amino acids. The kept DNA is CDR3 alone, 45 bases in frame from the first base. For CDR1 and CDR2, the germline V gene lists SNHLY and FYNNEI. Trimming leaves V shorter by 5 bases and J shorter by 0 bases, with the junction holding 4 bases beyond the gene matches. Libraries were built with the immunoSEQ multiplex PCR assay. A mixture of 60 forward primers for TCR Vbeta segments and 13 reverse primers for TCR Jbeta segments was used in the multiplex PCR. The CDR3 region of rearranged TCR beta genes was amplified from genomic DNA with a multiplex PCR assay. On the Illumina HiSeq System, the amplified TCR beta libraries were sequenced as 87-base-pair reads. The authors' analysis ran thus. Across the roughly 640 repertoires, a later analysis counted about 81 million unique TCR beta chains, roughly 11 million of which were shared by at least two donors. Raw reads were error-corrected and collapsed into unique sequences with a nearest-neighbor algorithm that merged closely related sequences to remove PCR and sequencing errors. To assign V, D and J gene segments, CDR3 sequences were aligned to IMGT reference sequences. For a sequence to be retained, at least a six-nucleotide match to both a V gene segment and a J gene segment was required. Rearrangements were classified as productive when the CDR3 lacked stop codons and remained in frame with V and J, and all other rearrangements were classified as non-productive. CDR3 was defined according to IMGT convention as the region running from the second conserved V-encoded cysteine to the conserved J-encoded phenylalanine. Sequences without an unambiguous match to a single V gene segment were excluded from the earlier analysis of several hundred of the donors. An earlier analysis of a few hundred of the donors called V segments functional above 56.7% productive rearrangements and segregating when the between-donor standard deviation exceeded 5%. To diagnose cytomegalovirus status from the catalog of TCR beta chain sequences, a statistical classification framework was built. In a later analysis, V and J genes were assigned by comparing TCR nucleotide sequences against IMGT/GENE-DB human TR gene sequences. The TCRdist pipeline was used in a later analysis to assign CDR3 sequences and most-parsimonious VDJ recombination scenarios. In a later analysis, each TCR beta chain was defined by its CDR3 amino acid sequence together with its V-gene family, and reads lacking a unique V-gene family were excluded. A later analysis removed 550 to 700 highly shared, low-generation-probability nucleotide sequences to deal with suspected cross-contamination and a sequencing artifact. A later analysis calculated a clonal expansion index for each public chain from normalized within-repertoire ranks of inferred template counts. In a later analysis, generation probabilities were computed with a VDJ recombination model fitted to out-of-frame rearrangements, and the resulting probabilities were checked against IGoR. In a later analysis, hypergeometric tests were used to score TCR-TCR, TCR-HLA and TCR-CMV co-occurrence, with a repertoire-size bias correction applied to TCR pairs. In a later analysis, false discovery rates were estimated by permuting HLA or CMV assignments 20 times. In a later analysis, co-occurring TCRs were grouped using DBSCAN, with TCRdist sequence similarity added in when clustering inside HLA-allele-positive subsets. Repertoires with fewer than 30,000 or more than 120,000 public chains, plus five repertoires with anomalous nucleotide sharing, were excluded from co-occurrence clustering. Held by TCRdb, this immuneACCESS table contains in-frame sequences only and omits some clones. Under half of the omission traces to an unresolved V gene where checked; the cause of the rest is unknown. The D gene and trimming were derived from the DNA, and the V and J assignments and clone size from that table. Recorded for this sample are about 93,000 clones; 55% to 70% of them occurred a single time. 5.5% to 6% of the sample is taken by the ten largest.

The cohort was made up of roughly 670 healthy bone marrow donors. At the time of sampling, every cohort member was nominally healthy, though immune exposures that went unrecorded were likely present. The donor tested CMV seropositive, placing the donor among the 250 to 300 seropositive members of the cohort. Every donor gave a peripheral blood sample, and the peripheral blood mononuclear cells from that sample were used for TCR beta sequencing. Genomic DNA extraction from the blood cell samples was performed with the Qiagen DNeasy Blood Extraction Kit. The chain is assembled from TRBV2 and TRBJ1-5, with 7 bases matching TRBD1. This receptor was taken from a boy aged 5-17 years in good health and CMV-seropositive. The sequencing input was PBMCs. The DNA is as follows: TGTGCCAGCAGTTGGACAGGACATAGCAATCAGCCCCAGCATTTT. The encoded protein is CASSWTGHSNQPQHF.